A selection of T cell receptor beta chains follows, all from one sample in a study of blood T cell repertoires in COVID-19. Libraries were prepared by immunoSEQ multiplex PCR; TCRdb keeps only in-frame clonotypes and omits some of them. This sample has 65,000 to 85,000 clones, with around nine tenths found just once. Sequenced material: peripheral blood. These receptors came from a human donor in a cohort sampled during active COVID-19. CDR3s include the opening cysteine and the closing phenylalanine or tryptophan. Fields, in order: clone size, J gene, V gene, D gene, CDR3 DNA, CDR3 protein. The D gene is left open where the match is weak. Part of the rows lack a size; the others show once, few, many or a class for expanded clones.

- TRBJ2-5 TRBV2 TRBD1 TGTGCCAGCAAGGAGACAGGGGAGACCCAGTACTTC CASKETGETQYF
- TRBJ2-7 TRBV7-8 - TGTGCCAGCAGCTTAGCGCCCCAGGGGACCTACGAGCAGTACTTC CASSLAPQGTYEQYF
once TRBJ2-7 TRBV2 TRBD1 TGTGCCAGCACCGCCGGGACAGGGGTATACGAGCAGTACTTC CASTAGTGVYEQYF
- TRBJ2-1 TRBV6-5 - TGTGCCAGCAGTTACAGTCGACAGTACAATGAGCAGTTCTTC CASSYSRQYNEQFF
- TRBJ2-3 TRBV10-3 TRBD1 TGTGCCATCAGTGAGTTGGGGACAGGGAACTCAGATACGCAGTATTTT CAISELGTGNSDTQYF
- TRBJ2-1 TRBV19 TRBD1 TGTGCCAGTAGTCCCGGGACAGGCTCTAATGAGCAGTTCTTC CASSPGTGSNEQFF
- TRBJ2-5 TRBV10-2 TRBD1 TGCGCCAGTAAGGACAGGACCAACCAAGAGACCCAGTACTTC CASKDRTNQETQYF
- TRBJ2-2 TRBV10-3 TRBD2 TGTGCCATCAGTGAAACTAGCGGGGGGAACACCGGGGAGCTGTTTTTT CAISETSGGNTGELFF
- TRBJ2-7 TRBV18 - TGTGCCAGCTCACCCGACAGGAACGAGCAGTACTTC CASSPDRNEQYF
- TRBJ1-4 TRBV6-5 - TGTGCCAGCCGGCAGGGGTCAACTAATGAAAAACTGTTTTTT CASRQGSTNEKLFF
once TRBJ1-1 TRBV7-9 - TGTGCCAGCAGCTTAGCCAGGGGCGTTCCCACTGAAGCTTTCTTT CASSLARGVPTEAFF
- TRBJ2-1 TRBV5-1 TRBD2 TGCGCCAGCAGCTTGGGCTCTTTTAGCGGGGGCCCCAATGAGCAGTTCTTC CASSLGSFSGGPNEQFF
- TRBJ1-5 TRBV4-3 - TGCGCCAGCAGCCAAGATTACTTTCAGCCCCAGCATTTT CASSQDYFQPQHF
- TRBJ2-4 TRBV9 TRBD2 TGTGCCAGCAGCGTTTCTAGCGGGGGGAGGTCCAAAAACATTCAGTACTTC CASSVSSGGRSKNIQYF
- TRBJ1-6 TRBV4-1 - TGCGCCAGCAGCCAAGATCAGCGGGGGACGTCACCCCTCCACTTT CASSQDQRGTSPLHF
- TRBJ2-1 TRBV7-2 TRBD2 TGTGCCAGCAGCCCAGAGGGCGGGGGGCCCCTCGGTGAGCAGTTCTTC CASSPEGGGPLGEQFF
- TRBJ2-3 TRBV7-9 - TGTGCCAGCAGCGTCAAGCGGCAAAGTAGCACAGATACGCAGTATTTT CASSVKRQSSTDTQYF
once TRBJ2-5 TRBV7-2 - TGTGCCAGCAGCTTACAGGGGGGCCAAGAGACCCAGTACTTC CASSLQGGQETQYF
- TRBJ1-2 TRBV9 - TGTGCCAGCAGCGAGCGAAGTGGGAGGGACGGCTACACCTTC CASSERSGRDGYTF
- TRBJ2-2 TRBV7-2 TRBD2 TGTGCCAGCAGCTTAGAGCGGGGGACAAACACCGGGGAGCTGTTTTTT CASSLERGTNTGELFF
- TRBJ2-5 TRBV12-3/TRBV12-4 - TGTGCCAGCAGTTCAGGGTTTAAGGAGACCCAGTACTTC CASSSGFKETQYF
- TRBJ2-5 TRBV9 TRBD2 TGTGCCAGCAGCGTCCTAGCGGGGGGTACCCTCCAAGAGACCCAGTACTTC CASSVLAGGTLQETQYF
- TRBJ2-3 TRBV24-1 TRBD1 TGTGCCATCCCGCTGACAGGGCCGGCGGTTGGCACAGATACGCAGTATTTT CAIPLTGPAVGTDTQYF
- TRBJ1-2 TRBV7-2 - TGTGCCAGCACCCCGGGGGAATCCTATGGCTACACCTTC CASTPGESYGYTF
- TRBJ2-4 TRBV5-4 - TGTGCCAGCAGCTTGGACTTAGACAGGATGAAAAACATTCAGTACTTC CASSLDLDRMKNIQYF